The sequence of this TCR beta chain was determined in a study of identical twins. Trimming removed 1 base from V and 4 bases from J; junction bases left unmatched: 6. The V gene's germline CDR1 is LGHDT and CDR2 YNNKEL (reference sequence). There are 15 residues in the CDR3. TCRdb recomputed calls from the 5' RACE reads with MiXCR, one row per CDR3 protein. This table has 450,000 or so distinct CDR3 sequences, 13% to 15% appearing once. This clonotype was seen repeatedly, ten times or more. This sample also appeared in a second study, on yellow fever vaccine responses in identical twins.

The origin of this receptor is a woman between 18 and 30 years old in good health. The sequenced sample consisted of CD4+ T cells sorted from blood. The chain couples TRBV3-1 to TRBJ2-7, with TRBD2 identical over 8 bases. The CDR3 loop reads CASSQGASGSYEQYF. CDR3 nucleotide sequence: TGTGCCAGCAGCCAAGGGGCCAGCGGGAGTTACGAGCAGTACTTC.